This T cell receptor (beta chain) was profiled in a study of cytomegalovirus exposure and HLA in healthy donors. CDR1 SNHLY and CDR2 FYNNEI come from the germline V gene. V was pared by 7 bases and J by 8 bases, with 9 bases of the junction left unmatched. The CDR3 has 14 amino acids. This clone has just a few counts. The PCR was carried out with 60 Vbeta primers and 13 Jbeta primers. Assay used: immunoSEQ multiplex PCR; TCRdb lists only in-frame clones, some missing. The table lists some 180,000 clones, approximately 9.5% of them singletons. This TCR came from a woman in her twenties or thirties in good health and CMV-seropositive. This chain uses TRBV2 with TRBJ2-1; 9 bases match TRBD2. Sequenced: PBMCs. CDR3 nucleotide sequence: TGTGCCAGCATAGGTCCTAGCGGGATCGATGAGCAGTTCTTC. Translation: CASIGPSGIDEQFF.